This T cell receptor (beta chain) was recorded in a study of blood T cell repertoires in COVID-19. The overall study: The study drew acute and convalescent COVID-19 samples from the United States, Italy and Spain. T cells, B-cell-depleted T cells, or PBMCs supplied cDNA or gDNA.

Per the original data handling: Using reference gene primer amplification, nucleated cell counts were estimated. The table came from immunoSEQ multiplex PCR; TCRdb's copy has only in-frame clones and leaves some out. The V and J calls and clone size come from that table; D and trimming were worked out from the DNA. The repertoire consists of approximately 100,000 clones, with approximately 89% occurring once and the leading ten covering over 0.95%. Germline CDR1 reads GTSNPN; CDR2 reads SVGIG (reference sequence). V was shortened by 4 bases and J by 2 bases, with 8 bases between the two germline ends. The CDR3 sequence is 13 residues long. In its sample, this clone was seen once.

The rearrangement joins TRBV30 to TRBJ1-4; D unclear. The sample was peripheral blood. The clonotype comes from a man between 60 and 75 years old with acute or convalescent COVID-19. CDR3 loop: CAWKRGTNEKLFF. The DNA of the CDR3 is TGTGCCTGGAAGCGCGGGACTAATGAAAAACTGTTTTTT.